This T cell receptor (beta chain) is from a study of T cells during gluten challenge in celiac disease (dated by TCRdb to the late 2010s). For the wider study: Blood was collected at baseline, day 6 and day 14 of the challenge, whereas duodenal biopsies were collected at baseline and day 14. On the Illumina MiSeq, single-cell libraries were sequenced paired-end 250 bp and bulk libraries were sequenced paired-end 300 bp. General study outcomes and caveats: Across the 7 patients, roughly 12-45% of single-cell TCR-alpha/beta clonotypes seen at the latest time point had also been present at baseline, compared with roughly 52-55% in the bulk data. Challenge samples were subjected to bulk sequencing for only a couple of patients with many gluten-specific T cells. On day 6, circulating gluten-specific T cells had a lower sample-corrected Shannon diversity, showing that clonal expansion increased. Circulating gluten-specific T cells peaked on day 6, and the day-6 repertoire appeared to consist largely of expanded preexisting memory clonotypes.

The CDR3 starts with the cysteine, ends with the phenylalanine, and has 13 residues. The sequence is cut down to CDR3 DNA, 39 bases in frame from base 1. The germline V gene gives CDR1 as SGHDT and CDR2 as YYEEEE. At the junction V is shortened by 1 base and J by 3 bases, with 7 bases in between. Only a few counts were recorded for this clonotype. No base-level quality is on record; no much larger clone is a single base apart. Blood cells were gated as tetramer-binding CD4+ effector-memory gut-homing T cells defined as CD3+, CD45RA-, CD62L- and integrin beta7+, with lineage markers excluded. Patients with treated celiac disease who followed a gluten-free diet went through a 14-day oral dietary gluten challenge so that recall of gluten-specific T cells could be studied. Sorting was performed on an Aria II cell sorter as single cells, and bulk sorting was additionally performed when tetramer-positive cells were relatively numerous. Before staining, peripheral blood mononuclear cells were isolated using Ficoll density gradient centrifugation and then cryopreserved. Thawed cells were stained with a pool of PE-conjugated HLA-DQ:gluten tetramers presenting immunodominant gluten epitopes before sorting of tetramer-binding CD4+ T cells. After HLA-DQ:gluten tetramer staining, the blood samples went through tetramer-based enrichment.

Receptor amplification or capture employed 5' RACE. The sample was run on an Illumina MiSeq. A modified SMART protocol was used for preparation of bulk TCR libraries. For the original study's pipeline: Selected pRESTO steps were used for read preprocessing, and IMGT/HighV-QUEST was used to assign V, D, J genes and CDR3 junctions. A bulk sequence was kept only when the sequence appeared in at least two replicates with 10 or more cumulative reads. In samples containing more than 20 cells, repertoire diversity was estimated using a Shannon index corrected for undersampling. TCRdb reran the public reads through fastp at Q25 and MiXCR, keeping productive beta chains. Every CDR3 protein is listed once, alongside the most common genes and DNA of its rows. These V and J calls rely on TCRdb rather than the paper's analysis. This sample comprises around 270 distinct CDR3 sequences, about 9.7% of them detected only once. Of the sample, approximately 68% falls within the top ten clones.

The V and J genes are TRBV5-6 and TRBJ1-1; no D gene call is confident. The origin of this receptor is a male donor with celiac disease. Sequences were derived from gluten-specific CD4+ T cells sorted from blood using tetramers, sampled at baseline or on day 6, 14 or 28 of gluten challenge (not recorded which). The encoded CDR3 is CASSLRGYTEAFF. The nucleotides read TGTGCCAGCAGCTTGAGAGGCTACACTGAAGCTTTCTTT.